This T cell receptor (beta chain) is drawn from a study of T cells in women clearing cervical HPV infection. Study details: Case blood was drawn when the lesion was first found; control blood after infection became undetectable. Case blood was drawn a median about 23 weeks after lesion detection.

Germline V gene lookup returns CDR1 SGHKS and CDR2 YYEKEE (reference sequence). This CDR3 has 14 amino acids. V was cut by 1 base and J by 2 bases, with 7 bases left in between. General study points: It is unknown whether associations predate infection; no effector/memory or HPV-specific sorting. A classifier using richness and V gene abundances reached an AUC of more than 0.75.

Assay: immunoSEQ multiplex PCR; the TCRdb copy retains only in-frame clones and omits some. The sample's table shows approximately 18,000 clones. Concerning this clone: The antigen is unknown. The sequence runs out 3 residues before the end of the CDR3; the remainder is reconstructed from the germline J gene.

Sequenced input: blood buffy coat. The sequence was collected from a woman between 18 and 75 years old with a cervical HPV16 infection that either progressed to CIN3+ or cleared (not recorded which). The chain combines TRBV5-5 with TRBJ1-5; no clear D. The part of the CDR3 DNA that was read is TGTGCCAGCAGCTTGCTCCAGGGCAATCAGCCC. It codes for CASSLLQGNQP. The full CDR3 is CASSLLQGNQPQHF.